These T cell receptor beta chains were read from a single sample in a study of neurological immune-mediated disorders. Using its own MiXCR run on the 5' RACE reads, TCRdb lists one record per CDR3 protein. The sample records some 38,000 distinct CDR3 sequences, roughly 3.2% being singletons. The sequencing input was PBMCs. The receptor set was obtained from a woman aged 55-75 years with multiple sclerosis. CDR3s include the opening cysteine and the closing phenylalanine or tryptophan. D genes are given only for firm matches. Some rows mark clone size as missing; the rest say once, few, many or name a class of expanded clone.

j_call,v_call,d_call,clone_size,cdr3_aa,cdr3_nt
TRBJ2-5,TRBV5-1,-,many,CASSTATQETQYF,TGCGCCAGCAGCACAGCTACCCAAGAGACCCAGTACTTC
TRBJ1-2,TRBV25-1,-,many,CASSEGGGPPGHYGYTF,TGTGCCAGCAGTGAAGGTGGAGGGCCGCCGGGCCACTATGGCTACACCTTC
TRBJ1-5,TRBV6-2/TRBV6-3,-,few,CASSKTDQPQHF,TGTGCCAGCAGCAAGACAGACCAGCCCCAGCATTTT
TRBJ1-4,TRBV12-2,-,-,CASPLRVPSTNNEKLFF,TGTGCAAGTCCCTTAAGAGTGCCCAGTACTAATAATGAAAAACTGTTTTTT
TRBJ2-2,TRBV5-1,-,many,CASSRGFNTGELFF,TGCGCCAGCAGCAGGGGATTCAACACCGGGGAGCTGTTTTTT
TRBJ1-5,TRBV20-1,TRBD1,few,CSAREGQELSNKTQNF,TGCAGTGCTAGAGAGGGACAGGAGTTAAGCAATAAGACCCAGAATTTT
TRBJ1-6,TRBV27,TRBD1,many,CASTDGTGGVSPLHF,TGTGCCAGCACCGACGGGACAGGGGGTGTTTCACCCCTCCACTTT
TRBJ2-2,TRBV9,TRBD2,once,CASSGGSPIGELFF,TGTGCCAGTAGCGGGGGGTCCCCTATCGGGGAGCTGTTTTTT
TRBJ1-6,TRBV5-1,-,many,CASSLVPENSPLHF,TGCGCCAGCAGCTTAGTTCCAGAGAATTCACCCCTCCACTTT
TRBJ1-6,TRBV20-1,TRBD1,many,CSAAQGIDSPLHF,TGCAGTGCCGCACAGGGGATAGATTCACCCCTCCACTTT
TRBJ2-7,TRBV28,-,many,CASSRRGDSHEQYF,TGTGCCAGCAGTCGGCGCGGAGACAGCCACGAGCAGTACTTC
TRBJ1-2,TRBV6-5,-,many,CASTPRRGGYTF,TGTGCCAGCACCCCGCGGAGGGGTGGCTACACCTTC
TRBJ2-3,TRBV5-1,TRBD1,many,CASSFDRVDDTQYF,TGCGCCAGCAGCTTCGACAGGGTTGACGATACGCAGTATTTT
TRBJ2-1,TRBV12-3/TRBV12-4,-,many,CASRLRVNEQFF,TGTGCCAGCAGGCTCCGGGTCAATGAGCAGTTCTTC
TRBJ2-5,TRBV5-1,-,-,CASSLAQWMETQYF,TGCGCCAGCAGCTTGGCACAGTGGATGGAGACCCAGTACTTC
TRBJ2-1,TRBV20-1,TRBD2,many,CSAQLAGGAGEQFF,TGCAGTGCTCAACTAGCGGGGGGGGCGGGCGAGCAGTTCTTC
TRBJ2-1,TRBV27,TRBD2,many,CASSPGLAGAFYNEQFF,TGTGCCAGCAGTCCGGGACTAGCGGGGGCCTTCTACAATGAGCAGTTCTTC
TRBJ2-3,TRBV29-1,TRBD2,few,CSVTAGGATDTQYF,TGCAGCGTTACTGCGGGGGGCGCCACAGATACGCAGTATTTT
TRBJ2-7,TRBV5-1,TRBD1,many,CASSSSGTGAYEQYF,TGCGCCAGCAGCTCCTCCGGGACAGGGGCCTACGAGCAGTACTTC
TRBJ2-1,TRBV7-2,-,many,CASSLGGLEQFF,TGTGCCAGCAGCTTAGGGGGGCTTGAGCAGTTCTTC
TRBJ2-1,TRBV5-1,TRBD2,many,CASSWVLAGAKNEQFF,TGCGCCAGCAGCTGGGTACTAGCGGGGGCTAAAAATGAGCAGTTCTTC
TRBJ1-6,TRBV7-9,-,many,CASSSSVNSPLHF,TGTGCCAGCAGCTCCTCCGTCAATTCACCCCTCCACTTT
TRBJ2-3,TRBV5-1,TRBD2,many,CASSPGSGGRTDTQYF,TGCGCCAGCAGCCCAGGTAGCGGGGGACGCACAGATACGCAGTATTTT
TRBJ1-5,TRBV20-1,-,many,CSALGSGGLYSNQPQHF,TGCAGTGCCCTGGGGTCGGGTGGGCTCTATAGCAATCAGCCCCAGCATTTT
TRBJ2-3,TRBV27,-,many,CATATGLFTDTQYF,TGTGCCACCGCGACAGGTCTGTTCACAGATACGCAGTATTTT
TRBJ1-2,TRBV5-1,TRBD1,many,CASSPPTGMGYGYTF,TGCGCCAGCAGCCCGCCGACAGGGATGGGCTATGGCTACACCTTC
TRBJ2-2,TRBV5-1,TRBD1,many,CASSQSTQGASGELFF,TGCGCCAGCAGTCAATCTACACAGGGGGCGTCCGGGGAGCTGTTTTTT
TRBJ2-3,TRBV5-1,-,many,CASSDGLREGTDTQYF,TGCGCCAGCAGCGACGGGCTTCGCGAAGGAACAGATACGCAGTATTTT
TRBJ2-7,TRBV5-1,TRBD2,many,CASSSAGGAYEQYF,TGCGCCAGCAGCTCAGCGGGGGGGGCCTACGAGCAGTACTTC
TRBJ2-3,TRBV15,-,many,CATSRSGQSTDTQYF,TGTGCCACCAGCAGATCAGGCCAGAGCACAGATACGCAGTATTTT
TRBJ1-5,TRBV3-1,-,many,CASSQGRRFQPQHF,TGTGCCAGCAGCCAAGGGAGGAGGTTCCAGCCCCAGCATTTT
TRBJ2-2,TRBV18,-,many,CASSPINTGELFF,TGTGCCAGCTCACCAATAAACACCGGGGAGCTGTTTTTT
TRBJ2-1,TRBV11-2,TRBD2,many,CASSSLSGGQFF,TGTGCCAGCAGCTCCTTAAGCGGGGGGCAGTTCTTC
TRBJ1-1,TRBV20-1,-,medium-sized,CSARVGTVNTEAFF,TGCAGTGCTAGAGTCGGGACGGTGAACACTGAAGCTTTCTTT
TRBJ2-3,TRBV20-1,TRBD2,many,CSARGGLVPDTQYF,TGCAGTGCTAGGGGGGGACTAGTCCCAGATACGCAGTATTTT
TRBJ1-6,TRBV20-1,-,many,CSARNLGGYNSPLHF,TGCAGTGCTCGAAACTTAGGGGGCTATAATTCACCCCTCCACTTT
TRBJ1-1,TRBV18,-,many,CDSSTSITEAFF,TGTGACAGCTCAACTAGTATTACTGAAGCTTTCTTT
TRBJ2-2,TRBV12-3/TRBV12-4,-,many,CASSLGAVKNTGELFF,TGTGCCAGCAGTTTAGGGGCGGTGAAGAACACCGGGGAGCTGTTTTTT
TRBJ2-3,TRBV7-6,TRBD2,many,CATTSGASTDTQYF,TGTGCCACCACTAGCGGGGCTAGCACAGATACGCAGTATTTT
TRBJ1-1,TRBV5-1,TRBD1,many,CASGSGTGSTEAFF,TGCGCCAGCGGCTCCGGGACAGGTTCCACTGAAGCTTTCTTT
TRBJ2-2,TRBV20-1,-,many,CSAKKGHVNTGELFF,TGCAGTGCCAAAAAGGGACACGTGAACACCGGGGAGCTGTTTTTT
TRBJ2-5,TRBV5-1,TRBD2,many,CASSRSLGGGETQYF,TGCGCCAGCAGCCGGAGCCTCGGGGGGGGAGAGACCCAGTACTTC
TRBJ1-2,TRBV12-3/TRBV12-4,-,-,CASSRTVKDGYTF,TGTGCCAGTAGCCGGACAGTCAAGGATGGCTACACCTTC
TRBJ2-7,TRBV10-1,-,many,CASSGQGYYEQYF,TGCGCCAGCAGTGGGCAGGGATACTACGAGCAGTACTTC
TRBJ1-4,TRBV7-2,TRBD1,many,CASSDGQGAEKLFF,TGTGCCAGCAGTGACGGACAGGGGGCTGAAAAACTGTTTTTT
TRBJ2-7,TRBV18,-,many,CASSRQPGDEQYF,TGTGCCAGCTCACGCCAACCGGGGGACGAGCAGTACTTC
TRBJ1-5,TRBV4-1,-,many,CASSQGSNQPQHF,TGCGCCAGCAGCCAGGGTAGCAATCAGCCCCAGCATTTT
TRBJ2-7,TRBV21-1,-,many,CASSKGEGPSSYEQYF,TGTGCCAGCAGCAAAGGCGAGGGCCCGAGCTCCTACGAGCAGTACTTC
TRBJ2-3,TRBV29-1,-,few,CSVEVPGSTDTQYF,TGCAGCGTTGAGGTACCGGGGTCCACAGATACGCAGTATTTT
TRBJ2-1,TRBV5-1,TRBD2,many,CASSKAAGTRVTEQFF,TGCGCCAGCAGCAAGGCGGCCGGGACTAGGGTCACTGAGCAGTTCTTC
TRBJ1-5,TRBV5-1,-,many,CASSLDSRSNQPQHF,TGCGCCAGCAGCTTGGACAGCCGCAGCAATCAGCCCCAGCATTTT
TRBJ2-5,TRBV29-1,-,many,CSVAGTSETQYF,TGCAGCGTTGCTGGGACCTCTGAGACCCAGTACTTC
TRBJ2-7,TRBV5-1,-,many,CASSLGDYEQYF,TGCGCCAGCAGCTTGGGAGATTACGAGCAGTACTTC
TRBJ2-1,TRBV15,TRBD1,few,CATSSAGTGGNEQFF,TGTGCCACCAGCAGTGCCGGGACAGGGGGCAATGAGCAGTTCTTC
TRBJ2-1,TRBV19,-,many,CASSIGQGGHNEQFF,TGTGCCAGTAGTATAGGACAGGGAGGTCACAATGAGCAGTTCTTC
TRBJ2-7,TRBV5-1,-,many,CASSLAPTAEYEQYF,TGCGCCAGCAGCTTGGCCCCGACAGCCGAATACGAGCAGTACTTC
TRBJ2-3,TRBV7-6,TRBD2,many,CASSPGLAGASTDTQYF,TGTGCCAGCAGCCCCGGACTAGCGGGAGCTAGCACAGATACGCAGTATTTT